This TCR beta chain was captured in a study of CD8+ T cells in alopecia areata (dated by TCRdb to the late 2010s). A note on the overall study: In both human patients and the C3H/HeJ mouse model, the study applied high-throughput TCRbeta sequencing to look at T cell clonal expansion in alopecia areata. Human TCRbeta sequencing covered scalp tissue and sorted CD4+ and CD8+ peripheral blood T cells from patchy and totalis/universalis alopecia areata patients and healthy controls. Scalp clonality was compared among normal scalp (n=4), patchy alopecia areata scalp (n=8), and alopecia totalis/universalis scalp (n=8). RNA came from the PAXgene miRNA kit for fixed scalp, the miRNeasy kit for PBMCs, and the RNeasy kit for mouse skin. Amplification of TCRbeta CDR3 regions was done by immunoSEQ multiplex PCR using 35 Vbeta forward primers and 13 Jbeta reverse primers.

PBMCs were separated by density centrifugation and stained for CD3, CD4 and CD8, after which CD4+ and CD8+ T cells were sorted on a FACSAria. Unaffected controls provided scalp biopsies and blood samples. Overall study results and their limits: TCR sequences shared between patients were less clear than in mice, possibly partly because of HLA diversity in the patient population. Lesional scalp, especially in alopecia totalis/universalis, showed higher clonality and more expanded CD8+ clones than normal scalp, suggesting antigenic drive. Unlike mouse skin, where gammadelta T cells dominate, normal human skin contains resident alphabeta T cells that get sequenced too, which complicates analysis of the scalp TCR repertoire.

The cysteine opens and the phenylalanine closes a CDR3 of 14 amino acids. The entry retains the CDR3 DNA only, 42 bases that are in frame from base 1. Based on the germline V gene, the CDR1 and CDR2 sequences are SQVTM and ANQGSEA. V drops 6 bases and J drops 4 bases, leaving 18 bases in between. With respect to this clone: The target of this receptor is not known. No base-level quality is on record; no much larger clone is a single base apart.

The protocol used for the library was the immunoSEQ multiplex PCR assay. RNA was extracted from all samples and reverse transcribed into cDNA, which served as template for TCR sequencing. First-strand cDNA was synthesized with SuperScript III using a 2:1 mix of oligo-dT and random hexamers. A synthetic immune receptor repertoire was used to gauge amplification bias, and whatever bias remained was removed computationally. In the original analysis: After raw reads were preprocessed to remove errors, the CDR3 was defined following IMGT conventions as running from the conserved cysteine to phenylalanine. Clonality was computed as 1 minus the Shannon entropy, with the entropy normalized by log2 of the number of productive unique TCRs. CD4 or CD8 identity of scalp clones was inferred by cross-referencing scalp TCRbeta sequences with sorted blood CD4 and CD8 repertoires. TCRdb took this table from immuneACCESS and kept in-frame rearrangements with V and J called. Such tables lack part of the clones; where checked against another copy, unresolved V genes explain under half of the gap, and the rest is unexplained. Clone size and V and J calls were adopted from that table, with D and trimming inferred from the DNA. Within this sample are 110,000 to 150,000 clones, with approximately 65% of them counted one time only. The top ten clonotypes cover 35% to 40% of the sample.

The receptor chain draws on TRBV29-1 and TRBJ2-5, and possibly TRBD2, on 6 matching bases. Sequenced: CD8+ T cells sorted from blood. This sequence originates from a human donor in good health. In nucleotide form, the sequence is TGCAGCGTGGGTGGTGGACTACCCCCAGAGACCCAGTACTTC. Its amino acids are CSVGGGLPPETQYF.